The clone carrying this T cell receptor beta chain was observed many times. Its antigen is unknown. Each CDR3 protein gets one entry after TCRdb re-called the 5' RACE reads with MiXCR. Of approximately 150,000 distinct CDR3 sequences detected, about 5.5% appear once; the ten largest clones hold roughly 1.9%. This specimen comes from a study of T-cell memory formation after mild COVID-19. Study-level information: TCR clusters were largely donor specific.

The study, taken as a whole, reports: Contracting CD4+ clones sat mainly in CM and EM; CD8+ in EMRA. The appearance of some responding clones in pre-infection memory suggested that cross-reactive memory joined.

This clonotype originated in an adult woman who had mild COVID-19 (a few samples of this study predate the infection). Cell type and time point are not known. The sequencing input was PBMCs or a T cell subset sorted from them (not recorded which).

The CDR3 DNA reads as TGTGCCAGCAGTGAGACAGCCTCCTATGGCTACACCTTC. It yields the protein CASSETASYGYTF. The genes are TRBV12-3 or TRBV12-4 and TRBJ1-2; D is perhaps TRBD1 (5 bases). The CDR3 has 13 residues. Trimming took off 5 bases at V and 4 bases at J, with 11 bases between the two ends.